The 21 T cell receptor beta chains below come from one sample, sequenced in a study of shared clonotypes between healthy human individuals. The data were produced by immunoSEQ multiplex PCR, yet TCRdb's version contains in-frame clones alone and is incomplete. The sample has 2 million to 2.5 million clones, over 85% seen once; the top ten hold about 0.34%. The sequenced sample was naive CD4+ T cells from PBMCs. Subset meaning: CD45RA+ positively selected. These receptors came from a man aged 18-30 years in good health. Some clones in this sample may be carry-over from other donors' samples.

The chain has TRBV6-6 and TRBJ2-3; D gene ambiguous. V was trimmed by 0 bases and J by 0 bases, leaving 10 bases between them. CDR3 length: 16 residues. The germline gives CDR1 MNHNY, CDR2 SVGAGI (reference sequence). In DNA form, the CDR3 reads TGTGCCAGCAGTTACTCGCGGCGTTCAAGCACAGATACGCAGTATTTT. Its protein product is CASSYSRRSSTDTQYF.

This CDR3 reads CASSQGLWGGKEETQYF. The CDR3 DNA reads TGTGCCAGCAGCCAAGGGCTGTGGGGCGGGAAGGAAGAGACCCAGTACTTC. The chain is built from TRBV4-2 and TRBJ2-5; possible D gene TRBD2, 6 bases. The CDR3 consists of 17 residues. Germline loops: CDR1 LGHNA, CDR2 YNFKEQ. V lost 1 base, J lost 3 bases, and 18 bases lay in between.

The rearrangement joins TRBV11-2 to TRBJ2-7, with no clear D. Trimming took off 5 bases at V and 0 bases at J, with 20 bases between the two ends. The CDR3 runs to 17 residues. Germline V lookup: CDR1 SGHAT, CDR2 FQNNGV. CDR3 DNA: TGTGCCAGCAGCCCCTCCACCGGGTCCAGGAGCTCCTACGAGCAGTACTTC. This encodes CASSPSTGSRSSYEQYF.

About this clone itself: Within the sample, other DNA sequences also encode this same CDR3. V gene TRBV5-1 combines with J gene TRBJ1-3; D is uncertain. Trimming took 5 bases from V and 0 from J, leaving 9 bases between them. Germline lookup yields CDR1 SGHRS and CDR2 YFSETQ. CDR3 length equals 14 residues. The CDR3 reads CASSPDGSGNTIYF. In nucleotides, the CDR3 is TGCGCCAGCAGTCCTGATGGCTCTGGAAACACCATATATTTT.

This chain links TRBV9 with TRBJ1-5; no clear D gene. V lost 3 bases and J lost 2, with 6 bases in between. The CDR3 spans 13 residues. Germline lookup yields CDR1 SGDLS and CDR2 YYNGEE. CDR3 bases: TGTGCCAGCAGCGGGCCCGGCAATCAGCCCCAGCATTTT. As protein: CASSGPGNQPQHF.

The genes are TRBV5-1 and TRBJ2-3; 10 bases align to TRBD2. This CDR3 is 16 amino acids long. V lost 0 bases, J lost 5 bases, and 6 bases stayed unmatched. Looked up from germline, CDR1 is SGHRS and CDR2 is YFSETQ. The CDR3 DNA follows: TGCGCCAGCAGCTTGGAGGCTAGCGGGAGTGGAGATACGCAGTATTTT. This codes for CASSLEASGSGDTQYF.

The chain combines TRBV18 with TRBJ1-1; TRBD1 is a possible D gene (5 bases). CDR3 length: 14 amino acids. The germline V gene has CDR1 KGHSH and CDR2 LQKENI. The V gene lost 3 bases and the J gene lost 1 base, with 9 bases spanning the gap. The CDR3 DNA follows: TGTGCCAGCTCACCGTCGACAGCGAACACTGAAGCTTTCTTT. This gives the protein CASSPSTANTEAFF.

Worth noting for this clone: The sample holds other DNA sequences that translate to the same CDR3. V is TRBV5-4 and J is TRBJ2-7; weak D call: TRBD2 (6 bases). The germline V gene encodes CDR1 SGHNT and CDR2 YYREEE (reference sequence). Trimming removed 2 bases from V and 0 bases from J, with 9 bases in between. The CDR3 totals 14 residues. The CDR3 loop is CASSLGLSSYEQYF. The CDR3 DNA follows: TGTGCCAGCAGCTTAGGACTAAGCTCCTACGAGCAGTACTTC.

The chain carries TRBV6-5 and TRBJ1-5; 8 bases agree with TRBD1. The CDR3 has 14 amino acids. Germline trimming cut 10 bases from V and 3 bases from J; bases unmatched to any gene: 8. Germline lookup yields CDR1 MNHEY and CDR2 SVGAGI. The CDR3 coding sequence is TGTGCCACCGAGGGACAGGCCATCAATCAGCCCCAGCATTTT. Residues: CATEGQAINQPQHF.

V usage is TRBV5-4 and J usage is TRBJ2-2; 11 positions agree with TRBD2. Germline V gene lookup returns CDR1 SGHNT and CDR2 YYREEE (reference sequence). The CDR3 loop spans 16 amino acids. V gave up 5 bases and J gave up 5 bases; unmatched junction bases: 8. CDR3 sequence: CASSHLAGGRTGELFF. The CDR3 DNA reads TGTGCCAGCAGTCACTTAGCGGGAGGGAGGACCGGGGAGCTGTTTTTT.

This CDR3 reads CASSASILWGTDTQYF. Here the CDR3 DNA reads TGTGCCAGCAGCGCTAGCATATTGTGGGGCACAGATACGCAGTATTTT. The V call is TRBV7-9, the J call TRBJ2-3; D might be TRBD2 (5 bases). V was clipped by 5 bases and J by 1 base, with 16 bases between them. CDR3 length equals 16 residues. Germline V lookup: CDR1 SEHNR, CDR2 FQNEAQ (reference sequence).

Worth noting for this clone: Other DNA sequences of this sample code for an identical CDR3. V usage is TRBV7-2 and J usage is TRBJ2-7; 14 bases are shared with TRBD2. V lost 6 bases, J lost 4 bases, and 5 bases stayed unmatched. Germline CDR1 is SGHTA and CDR2 is FQGNSA. The length of the CDR3 is 15 residues. The chain's CDR3 is CASRLGTSGSYEQYF. Here the CDR3 DNA reads TGTGCCAGCAGACTTGGGACTAGCGGGAGTTACGAGCAGTACTTC.

The chain couples TRBV28 to TRBJ1-5, with D possibly being TRBD1 (6 bases). This CDR3 is built from 15 residues. CDR1 MDHEN and CDR2 SYDVKM come from the germline V gene. V lost 2 bases to trimming and J lost 5 bases, with 13 bases between them. CDR3 in amino acids: CASSLGGRRDQPQHF. In DNA form, the CDR3 reads TGTGCCAGCAGTTTAGGGGGGCGGAGGGATCAGCCCCAGCATTTT.

The rearrangement links TRBV30 to TRBJ1-2; D not certain. V lost 7 bases and J 4 bases, leaving 10 bases between the germline ends. The germline V gene encodes CDR1 GTSNPN and CDR2 SVGIG (reference sequence). The CDR3 consists of 11 residues. Here the CDR3 DNA reads TGTGCCTTATCACGGGGCTATGGCTACACCTTC. Its translation is CALSRGYGYTF.

J is TRBJ1-4 and V is TRBV5-1; 10 bases are a match to TRBD1. This CDR3 contains 14 residues. Trimming at V came to 4 bases and at J to 8 bases, leaving 5 bases not matched to a gene. Germline values: CDR1 SGHRS, CDR2 YFSETQ. The CDR3, as DNA: TGCGCCAGCAGCGCAGGGACAGGGGTAGAAAAACTGTTTTTT. This gives the protein CASSAGTGVEKLFF. Variable domain in full (rest from reference TRBV5-1 and TRBJ1-4): KAGVTQTPRYLIKTRGQQVTLSCSPISGHRSVSWYQQTPGQGLQFLFEYFSETQRNKGNFPGRFSGRQFSNSRSEMNVSTLELGDSALYLCASSAGTGVEKLFFGSGTQLSVL.

This clone was counted a single time. The chain has TRBV9 and TRBJ2-3; D is unresolved. V dropped 1 base and J dropped 2 bases, with 8 bases sitting between them. This CDR3 has 14 residues. CDR1 is SGDLS, CDR2 YYNGEE, per germline. DNA for the CDR3: TGTGCCAGCAGCGTATCGTTTCCCACAGATACGCAGTATTTT. Translating it yields CASSVSFPTDTQYF. The complete variable domain, with remaining parts taken from reference TRBV9 and TRBJ2-3, reads DSGVTQTPKHLITATGQRVTLRCSPRSGDLSVYWYQQSLDQGLQFLIQYYNGEERAKGNILERFSAQQFPDLHSELNLSSLELGDSALYFCASSVSFPTDTQYFGPGTRLTVL.

The rearrangement uses TRBV25-1 and TRBJ1-1; no clear D. The ends were cut back, 3 bases at V and 6 bases at J, with 17 bases in the middle. The V gene's germline CDR1 is MGHDK and CDR2 SYGVNS. This CDR3 has 15 residues. The CDR3 DNA reads as TGTGCCAGCAGTGAGTTAACATCGGGGAGGGCTGAAGCTTTCTTT. It codes for CASSELTSGRAEAFF. Supplemented by reference TRBV25-1 and TRBJ1-1, the full variable domain reads EADIYQTPRYLVIGTGKKITLECSQTMGHDKMYWYQQDPGMELHLIHYSYGVNSTEKGDLSSESTVSRIRTEHFPLTLESARPSHTSQYLCASSELTSGRAEAFFGQGTRLTVV.

The chain is built from TRBV20-1 and TRBJ2-7, with no clear D. The CDR3 sequence is 11 residues long. Germline-derived CDR1 and CDR2 are DFQATT and SNEGSKA (reference sequence). With 2 bases removed from V and 6 bases from J, the gap between germline ends came to 8 bases. The CDR3 is CSARSLGEQYF. The CDR3 bases are TGCAGTGCTAGATCCCTCGGCGAGCAGTACTTC.

This chain joins TRBV7-3 and TRBJ2-1, with TRBD2 matching 12 bases. Per the germline V gene, CDR1 is SGHTA and CDR2 is FQGTGA. Germline trimming cut 5 bases from V and 6 bases from J; bases unmatched to any gene: 5. The CDR3 contains 15 residues. The CDR3 protein is CASSPGLAGINEQFF. CDR3 bases: TGTGCCAGCAGCCCTGGACTAGCGGGAATCAATGAGCAGTTCTTC.

V is TRBV7-3 and J is TRBJ1-3; D is possibly TRBD1 (5 bases). The V gene's germline CDR1 is SGHTA and CDR2 FQGTGA. V was pared by 2 bases and J by 4 bases, with 12 bases between. The CDR3 runs to 15 residues. The CDR3 DNA sequence: TGTGCCAGCAGCTTAGGGTCAGGGTTGGGAAACACCATATATTTT. Its protein product is CASSLGSGLGNTIYF.

This rearrangement joins TRBV19 to TRBJ2-2; D unresolved. V was trimmed by 1 base and J by 5 bases, leaving 11 bases between them. Germline loops: CDR1 LNHDA, CDR2 SQIVND (reference sequence). The CDR3 consists of 15 residues. The CDR3 here is CASSIGRITTGELFF. For the CDR3, the DNA is TGTGCCAGTAGTATAGGACGGATTACTACCGGGGAGCTGTTTTTT.